This T cell receptor beta chain was obtained from a study of cytomegalovirus exposure and HLA in healthy donors. Looking at the study overall: For the 300 to 400 genotyped donors, more than 65% fell within the Caucasian-associated ancestry cluster.

Primers included in the PCR were 60 Vbeta and 13 Jbeta primers. TCRdb's table, derived via immunoSEQ multiplex PCR, lists solely in-frame clones and lacks some. The sample shows 170,000 or so clones, roughly four fifths of them seen only once. V dropped 3 bases and J dropped 2 bases, with 9 bases sitting between them. Germline values: CDR1 LNHDA, CDR2 SQIVND (reference sequence). The CDR3 spans 14 residues. This sequence joins TRBV19 and TRBJ2-3; D gene unclear. This TCR derives from a woman aged 30 to 39 in good health and CMV-seronegative. Sequencing was carried out using PBMCs. Written as DNA, the CDR3 is TGTGCCAGTAGTATTGGGCAGTTCACAGATACGCAGTATTTT. Its protein product is CASSIGQFTDTQYF.